This T cell receptor beta chain was recorded in a study of low-dose radiotherapy and immunotherapy resistance in tumors. Study-wide context: Patients were treated with intravenous nivolumab at 240 mg every two weeks and were also dosed with ipilimumab at 1 mg/kg every six weeks.

TRAV- and TRBV-specific primers primed first-strand cDNA, covering alpha and beta chains. PCR amplification of the TCRs was performed with Phusion for 20 PCR cycles, and it relied on a constant-region primer together with a V-primer adapter. From the reads, TCRdb called clonotypes with MiXCR, one entry per CDR3 protein. The data contain about 30,000 distinct CDR3 sequences, around 54% of them singletons. The time point: after trial treatment. Described treatment: LDRT plus nivolumab, ipilimumab, low-dose cyclophosphamide and aspirin (RACIN trial). There are many counts of this clonotype. The CDR3 has 12 amino acids. The germline CDR1 and CDR2 sequences are SEHNR and FQNEAQ (reference sequence). J lost 10 bases, V lost 5 bases, and 5 bases had no gene match.

The chain combines TRBV7-9 with TRBJ2-1, with 7 bases matching TRBD1. The sequenced sample was PBMCs, obtained after low-dose radiotherapy plus immunotherapy. The TCR was taken from a male donor with gallbladder cancer. CDR3 nucleotides: TGTGCCAGCAGCATTACAGGGGTCGAGCAGTTCTTC. It yields the protein CASSITGVEQFF.